This passage covers 20 T cell receptor beta chains from one sample sequenced in a study of blood T cells in healthy people across ages. Alongside a J-beta primer mix, a sample-barcoded 5' primer served in a second PCR lasting roughly 6 to 11 cycles. TCRdb independently ran MiXCR on the 5' RACE reads; one entry per CDR3 protein. The profile shows just under 900,000 distinct CDR3 sequences, less than 35% of them singletons. The sample comprised blood. The receptors shown here come from a woman aged 80 or over in good health.

A few counts support this clonotype. The chain employs TRBV20-1 and TRBJ1-1, with D unresolved. Trimming shortened V by 6 bases and J by 4 bases, and 21 bases separated the two germline ends. The CDR3 is made up of 15 amino acids. In germline, CDR1 is DFQATT, CDR2 SNEGSKA (reference sequence). CDR3 coding DNA: TGCAGTGCGAGAAGCCCGGAGGAGGGCGGCACTGAAGCTTTCTTT. Residues: CSARSPEEGGTEAFF.

Comment on this clonotype: This may stem from a read error, because a much larger clone lies one nucleotide away. This chain links TRBV5-1 with TRBJ1-6; perhaps TRBD1 as D (5 bases). Trimming took 1 base from V and 7 from J, leaving 9 bases between them. The CDR3 totals 14 residues. Germline V gene sequence: CDR1 SGHRS, CDR2 YFSETQ. The CDR3 reads CASSLTTENSPLHF. For the CDR3, the DNA is TGCGCCAGCAGCTTGACGACAGAGAATTCACCCCTCCACTTT.

This clonotype was detected ten times or more. V is TRBV20-1 and J is TRBJ2-7; 11 nucleotides align to TRBD1. V was clipped by 3 bases and J by 6 bases; unmatched bases: 7. Germline values: CDR1 DFQATT, CDR2 SNEGSKA (reference sequence). The CDR3 is 14 amino acids. The CDR3 sequence is CSARDRGRVAEQYF. The CDR3 DNA reads as TGCAGTGCTAGGGACAGGGGGCGTGTCGCCGAGCAGTACTTC.

The V gene is TRBV2, the J gene TRBJ2-1; 9 positions match TRBD1. V lost 2 bases, J lost 13 bases, and 15 bases stayed unmatched. This CDR3 is built from 16 residues. From germline, CDR1 is SNHLY and CDR2 FYNNEI. Here the CDR3 reads CASSEIRTGVGETQFF. CDR3 nucleotide sequence: TGTGCCAGCAGTGAAATACGGACAGGGGTTGGAGAGACCCAGTTCTTC.

This clonotype was detected ten times or more. The chain couples TRBV10-2 to TRBJ2-3; D is undetermined. The CDR3 has 12 amino acids. Trimming left V 6 bases short and J 8 bases short, with 12 bases between. CDR1 WSHSY and CDR2 SAAADI come from the germline V gene. The CDR3 sequence: CASSSAVGTQYF. CDR3 DNA sequence: TGCGCCAGCAGCTCCGCGGTCGGTACGCAGTATTTT.

This clonotype was observed a handful of times. The chain couples TRBV6-5 to TRBJ2-1; perhaps TRBD2 as D (5 bases). Trimming cost V 0 bases and J 10 bases, with 13 bases left between them. Per germline, CDR1 MNHEY and CDR2 SVGAGI. The CDR3 has 14 amino acids. The CDR3 is CASSYSGVMGEQFF. The DNA of the CDR3 is TGTGCCAGCAGTTACTCGGGAGTCATGGGAGAGCAGTTCTTC.

Comment on this clonotype: A single base separates this from a much larger clone, so it may be a read error. The chain links TRBV15 to TRBJ2-7; 7 bases match TRBD2. The germline CDR1 and CDR2 sequences are LNHNV and YYDKDF (reference sequence). Trimming removed 0 bases from V and 4 bases from J; junction bases left unmatched: 6. This CDR3 region has 15 residues. The CDR3 is CATSRDVNSGYEQYF. DNA of the CDR3: TGTGCCACCAGCAGAGATGTTAATAGCGGGTACGAGCAGTACTTC. The entire variable domain, with the rest obtained from reference TRBV15 and TRBJ2-7, is as follows: DAMVIQNPRYQVTQFGKPVTLSCSQTLNHNVMYWYQQKSSQAPKLLFHYYDKDFNNEADTPDNFQSRRPNTSFCFLDIRSPGLGDTAMYLCATSRDVNSGYEQYFGPGTRLTVT.

V and J are TRBV6-1 and TRBJ2-7, with 8 bases matching TRBD2. From germline, CDR1 is MNHNS and CDR2 SASEGT. This CDR3 is 13 amino acids long. V gave up 6 bases and J gave up 3 bases; unmatched junction bases: 4. CDR3 nucleotide sequence: TGTGCCAGCAGACTAGCGGCGAACTACGAGCAGTACTTC. Its protein product is CASRLAANYEQYF.

V usage is TRBV12-3 or TRBV12-4 and J usage is TRBJ1-6, with TRBD1 as a possible D gene (5 bases). Trimming pared 8 bases from V and 10 bases from J, leaving 12 bases between. The CDR3 sequence is 12 residues long. The CDR3 DNA reads TGTGCCAGCGGGACTGCGAGGTCACCCCTCCACTTT. This gives the protein CASGTARSPLHF.

This clonotype was seen a handful of times. The rearrangement uses TRBV5-1 and TRBJ2-2, with 7 bases lining up with TRBD1. Germline CDR1 and CDR2: SGHRS and YFSETQ. CDR3 length: 14 amino acids. V lost 5 bases and J lost 2; bases outside the gene matches: 3. In DNA form, the CDR3 reads TGCGCCAGCAGGGGACAGACTAACACCGGGGAGCTGTTTTTT. Amino acids: CASRGQTNTGELFF.

This clonotype was detected ten times or more. The gene calls are TRBV5-1 and TRBJ2-3; 9 bases align to TRBD2. CDR1 and CDR2 from the germline V gene are SGHRS and YFSETQ. V shed 7 bases, J shed 2 bases, and the junction held 8 bases outside the gene matches. The CDR3 is 15 residues long. In DNA, the CDR3 is TGCGCCAGCTTGCCTTTAGCGGGGGTCACAGATACGCAGTATTTT. Translating gives CASLPLAGVTDTQYF.

This clonotype came up many times. CDR3 protein: CASRGQGYSETQYF. CDR3 bases: TGTGCCAGCAGGGGACAGGGGTATTCAGAGACCCAGTACTTC. V is TRBV2 and J is TRBJ2-5; 10 bases are a match to TRBD1. V shed 6 bases and J 4 bases; nucleotides not matched to a gene: 5. The CDR3 is 14 amino acids. The germline V gene encodes CDR1 SNHLY and CDR2 FYNNEI.

This clonotype appeared once. The V gene is TRBV11-2, the J gene TRBJ2-7; D uncertain. The CDR3 has 15 amino acids. From germline, CDR1 is SGHAT and CDR2 FQNNGV. With 7 bases removed from V and 2 bases from J, the gap between germline ends came to 18 bases. The CDR3 DNA sequence: TGTGCCAGCAACTATATATCGGCTCTCCCCTACGAGCAGTACTTC. It is translated as CASNYISALPYEQYF.

The gene calls are TRBV7-2 and TRBJ1-2; TRBD1 matches 7 bases. After removal of 5 bases from V and 6 bases from J, the junction contained 12 bases not matched to a gene. CDR1 SGHTA and CDR2 FQGNSA come from the germline V gene. The CDR3 is 15 amino acids. The CDR3 nucleotides are TGTGCCAGCAGCCCCGGGACAGCGGCCAACCATGGCTACACCTTC. Translated, it gives CASSPGTAANHGYTF. Full variable domain (rest looked up from reference TRBV7-2 and TRBJ1-2): GAGVSQSPSNKVTEKGKDVELRCDPISGHTALYWYRQSLGQGLEFLIYFQGNSAPDKSGLPSDRFSAERTGGSVSTLTIQRTQQEDSAVYLCASSPGTAANHGYTFGSGTRLTVV.

Of note for this clonotype: Possible read error: a much larger clone is one base away. The V and J genes are TRBV6-5 and TRBJ2-5; TRBD2 might be the D (5 bases). This CDR3 spans 15 amino acids. The germline V and J ends were trimmed by 4 bases and 5 bases, with 17 bases remaining between them. Germline V lookup: CDR1 MNHEY, CDR2 SVGAGI. The CDR3 region has the DNA TGTGCCAGCAGTTCCACCTTGGGCACGGGGGAGACCCAGTACTTC. This codes for CASSSTLGTGETQYF.

The genes are TRBV5-5 and TRBJ2-5; possibly TRBD1 or TRBD2 for D (5 bases each). V lost 2 bases and J 1 base, leaving 12 bases between the germline ends. Germline V gives CDR1 SGHKS, CDR2 YYEKEE (reference sequence). The CDR3 is 15 residues long. CDR3 coding DNA: TGTGCCAGCAGCTTCGGGTGGGGGACCCAAGAGACCCAGTACTTC. It is translated as CASSFGWGTQETQYF.

The chain carries TRBV30 and TRBJ1-5; 10 positions agree with TRBD1. This CDR3 spans 16 amino acids. V lost 2 bases and J lost 9; bases outside the gene matches: 13. Germline V gene sequence: CDR1 GTSNPN, CDR2 SVGIG (reference sequence). CDR3 amino acids: CAWSYRTGGSLGPQHF. The CDR3 DNA is TGTGCCTGGAGTTACCGGACAGGGGGTTCCTTGGGGCCCCAGCATTTT.

The chain is built from TRBV25-1 and TRBJ1-1; D perhaps matches TRBD1 (6 bases). Germline lookup yields CDR1 MGHDK and CDR2 SYGVNS. V was cut by 2 bases and J by 3 bases, with 13 bases left in between. The CDR3 sequence is 15 residues long. The chain's CDR3 is CASSEVFPGDTEAFF. CDR3 in DNA: TGTGCCAGCAGTGAAGTCTTCCCAGGGGACACTGAAGCTTTCTTT. The whole variable domain, remainder taken from reference TRBV25-1 and TRBJ1-1, is EADIYQTPRYLVIGTGKKITLECSQTMGHDKMYWYQQDPGMELHLIHYSYGVNSTEKGDLSSESTVSRIRTEHFPLTLESARPSHTSQYLCASSEVFPGDTEAFFGQGTRLTVV.

The sample holds many counts of this clonotype. The V call is TRBV20-1, the J call TRBJ2-7; TRBD2 is a possible D gene (6 bases). The V gene lost 0 bases and the J gene lost 0 bases, with 15 bases spanning the gap. The CDR3 totals 16 residues. Germline V CDR1 and CDR2: DFQATT, SNEGSKA (reference sequence). CDR3 amino acids: CSARDGARGLSYEQYF. CDR3 coding DNA: TGCAGTGCTAGAGATGGAGCGCGGGGCCTCTCCTACGAGCAGTACTTC.

This clonotype was counted many times. The chain recombines TRBV20-1 with TRBJ1-6, with TRBD1 matching 11 bases. Germline V gene lookup returns CDR1 DFQATT and CDR2 SNEGSKA (reference sequence). V was pared by 6 bases and J by 7 bases, with 11 bases of the junction left unmatched. CDR3 length: 16 amino acids. As DNA, the CDR3 is TGCAGTGCGGGGGTGGGGACAGGGGGGCGGAATTCACCCCTCCACTTT. Its protein is CSAGVGTGGRNSPLHF.